This TCR beta chain appears in the sequencing data of a study of T cell responses to AZD1222 COVID-19 vaccine. Deletions cut 0 bases from V and 4 bases from J, with 10 bases between. The length of the CDR3 is 14 residues. Germline-derived CDR1 and CDR2 are SGHRS and YFSETQ. Overall study results and limits: Unmutated variant regions reportedly attract nearly half of all spike-specific TCRs.

Remarks on this clone: Its cognate antigen is unknown.

Assay used: immunoSEQ multiplex PCR; TCRdb lists only in-frame clones, some missing. The sample has over 140,000 clones, 80% to 95% seen once. The sequence derives from an adult in good health. This chain uses TRBV5-1 with TRBJ1-1; D uncertain. The sample was peripheral blood, taken on day 0 of AZD1222 vaccination. DNA for the CDR3: TGCGCCAGCAGCTTGGCCTGGCACCTCACTGAAGCTTTCTTT. Its protein is CASSLAWHLTEAFF.